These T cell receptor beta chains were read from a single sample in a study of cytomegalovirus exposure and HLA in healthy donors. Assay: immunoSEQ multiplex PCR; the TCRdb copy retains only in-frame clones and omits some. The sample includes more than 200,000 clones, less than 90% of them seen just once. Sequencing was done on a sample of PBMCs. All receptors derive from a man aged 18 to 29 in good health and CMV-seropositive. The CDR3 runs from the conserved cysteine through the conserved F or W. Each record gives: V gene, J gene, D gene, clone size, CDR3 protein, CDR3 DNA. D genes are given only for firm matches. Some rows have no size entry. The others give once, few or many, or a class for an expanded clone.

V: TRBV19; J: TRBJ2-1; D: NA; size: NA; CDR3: CASSTPGTHEQFF; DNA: TGTGCCAGTAGTACCCCGGGAACGCATGAGCAGTTCTTC
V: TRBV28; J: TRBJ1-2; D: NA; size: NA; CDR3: CASSPPGLGYGYTF; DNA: TGTGCCAGCAGTCCCCCCGGACTTGGCTATGGCTACACCTTC
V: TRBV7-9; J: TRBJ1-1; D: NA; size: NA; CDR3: CASLQQASTTEAFF; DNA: TGTGCCAGCCTTCAGCAAGCGTCGACCACTGAAGCTTTCTTT
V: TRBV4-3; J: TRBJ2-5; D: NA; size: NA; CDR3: CASSQEGGETQYF; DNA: TGCGCCAGCAGCCAAGAGGGGGGAGAGACCCAGTACTTC
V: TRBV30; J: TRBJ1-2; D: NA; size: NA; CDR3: CAWSVGRGPYGYTF; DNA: TGTGCCTGGAGTGTAGGCAGGGGACCTTATGGCTACACCTTC
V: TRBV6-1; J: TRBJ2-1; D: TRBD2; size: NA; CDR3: CASSEALAGVDEQFF; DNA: TGTGCCAGCAGTGAGGCGCTAGCGGGGGTAGATGAGCAGTTCTTC
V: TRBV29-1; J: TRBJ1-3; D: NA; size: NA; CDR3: CSVEVFWRHGNTIYF; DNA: TGCAGCGTTGAAGTATTCTGGAGGCATGGAAACACCATATATTTT
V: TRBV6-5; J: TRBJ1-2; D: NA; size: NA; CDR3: CASSYGRDYGYTF; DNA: TGTGCCAGCAGTTACGGCAGGGACTATGGCTACACCTTC
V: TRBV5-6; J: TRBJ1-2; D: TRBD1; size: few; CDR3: CASSPWTGGGYTF; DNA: TGTGCCAGCAGCCCATGGACAGGGGGAGGCTACACCTTC
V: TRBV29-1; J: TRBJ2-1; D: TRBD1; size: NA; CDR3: CSVDRDRGSYNEQFF; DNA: TGCAGCGTTGATCGGGACAGGGGCTCCTACAATGAGCAGTTCTTC
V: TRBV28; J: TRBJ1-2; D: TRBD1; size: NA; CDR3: CASSPPTGEYGYTF; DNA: TGTGCCAGCAGTCCCCCGACAGGGGAGTATGGCTACACCTTC
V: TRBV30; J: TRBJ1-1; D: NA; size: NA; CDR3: CAWRRQMNTEAFF; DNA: TGTGCCTGGAGAAGACAGATGAACACTGAAGCTTTCTTT
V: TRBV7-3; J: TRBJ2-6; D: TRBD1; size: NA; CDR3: CASSPTGTGGLSGANVLTF; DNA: TGTGCCAGCAGCCCTACCGGGACAGGGGGATTGAGTGGGGCCAACGTCCTGACTTTC
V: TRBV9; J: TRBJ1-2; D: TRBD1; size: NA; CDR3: CASSVAPGGYGYTF; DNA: TGTGCCAGCAGCGTAGCCCCAGGGGGCTATGGCTACACCTTC
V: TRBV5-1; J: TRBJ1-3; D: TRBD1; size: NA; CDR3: CASSLDNRIRDSLSSGNTIYF; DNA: TGCGCCAGCAGCTTGGACAATCGTATACGGGACAGCTTGAGCTCTGGAAACACCATATATTTT
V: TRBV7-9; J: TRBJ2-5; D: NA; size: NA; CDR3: CASSAQVGTQYF; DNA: TGTGCCAGCAGCGCCCAAGTCGGGACCCAGTACTTC
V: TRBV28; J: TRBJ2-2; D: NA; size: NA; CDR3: CASSPGRFSGELFF; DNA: TGTGCCAGCAGCCCCGGGCGGTTTTCCGGGGAGCTGTTTTTT
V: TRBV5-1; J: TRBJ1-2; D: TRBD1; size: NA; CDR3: CASSLEDRAAGGYTF; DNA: TGCGCCAGCAGCTTGGAAGACAGGGCCGCAGGTGGCTACACCTTC
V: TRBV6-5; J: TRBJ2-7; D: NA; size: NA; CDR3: CASSRTDTLYEQYF; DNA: TGTGCCAGCAGTAGGACAGACACCCTATACGAGCAGTACTTC
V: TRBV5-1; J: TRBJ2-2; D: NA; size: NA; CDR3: CASSPDREGGELFF; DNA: TGCGCCAGCAGCCCCGACAGGGAGGGCGGGGAGCTGTTTTTT
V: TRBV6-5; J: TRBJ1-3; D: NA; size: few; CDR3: CASSYKTGRGNTIYF; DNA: TGTGCCAGCAGTTACAAGACAGGTCGCGGAAACACCATATATTTT
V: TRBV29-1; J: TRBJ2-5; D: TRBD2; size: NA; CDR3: CSVQGELAGQETQYF; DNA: TGCAGCGTCCAGGGGGAACTAGCGGGACAAGAGACCCAGTACTTC
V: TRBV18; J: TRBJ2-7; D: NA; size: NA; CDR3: CASSPRGESYEQYF; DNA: TGTGCCAGCTCACCACGGGGGGAGTCCTACGAGCAGTACTTC
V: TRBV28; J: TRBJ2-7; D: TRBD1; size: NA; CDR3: CASRGTGTYEQYF; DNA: TGTGCCAGCCGAGGGACAGGGACCTACGAGCAGTACTTC
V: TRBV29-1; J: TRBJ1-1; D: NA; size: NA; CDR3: CSVADRDPTEAFF; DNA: TGCAGCGTTGCCGACAGAGATCCCACTGAAGCTTTCTTT
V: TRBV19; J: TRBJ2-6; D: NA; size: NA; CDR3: CASSILSSGANVLTF; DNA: TGTGCCAGTAGTATCCTGAGCTCTGGGGCCAACGTCCTGACTTTC
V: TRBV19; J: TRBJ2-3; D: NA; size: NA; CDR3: CASSIGQGQGRRTDTQYF; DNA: TGTGCCAGTAGTATAGGCCAGGGGCAGGGCCGTCGCACAGATACGCAGTATTTT
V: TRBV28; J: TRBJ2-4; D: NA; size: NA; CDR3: CASTGWGAWAKNIQYF; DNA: TGTGCCAGCACCGGGTGGGGGGCTTGGGCCAAAAACATTCAGTACTTC
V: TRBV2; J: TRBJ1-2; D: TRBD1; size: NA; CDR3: CASSTTRGEPYGYTF; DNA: TGTGCCAGCAGCACTACCAGGGGGGAACCATATGGCTACACCTTC
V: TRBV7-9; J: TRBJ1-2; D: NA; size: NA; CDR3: CASSFVTGGDEGYTF; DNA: TGTGCCAGCAGCTTCGTCACAGGTGGGGATGAAGGCTACACCTTC
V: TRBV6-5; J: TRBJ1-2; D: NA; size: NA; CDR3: CASSFEGDYGYTF; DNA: TGTGCCAGCAGTTTCGAGGGGGACTATGGCTACACCTTC
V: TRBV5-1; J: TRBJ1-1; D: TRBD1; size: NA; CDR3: CASSFRDRVTEAFF; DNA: TGCGCCAGCAGCTTCCGGGACAGGGTAACTGAAGCTTTCTTT
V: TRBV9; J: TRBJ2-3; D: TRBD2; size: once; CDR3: CASSVSGMGADTQYF; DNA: TGTGCCAGCAGCGTTAGCGGGATGGGGGCAGATACGCAGTATTTT
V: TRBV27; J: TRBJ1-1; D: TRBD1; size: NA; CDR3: CASSFQGGVGAFF; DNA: TGTGCCAGCAGTTTTCAGGGGGGGGTTGGAGCTTTCTTT
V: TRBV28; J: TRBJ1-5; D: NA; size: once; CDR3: CASSLGGQQSNQPQHF; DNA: TGTGCCAGCAGTTTAGGGGGCCAACAGAGCAATCAGCCCCAGCATTTT
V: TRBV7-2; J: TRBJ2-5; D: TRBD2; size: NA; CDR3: CASSSGSETQYF; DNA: TGTGCCAGCAGTAGCGGGAGTGAGACCCAGTACTTC
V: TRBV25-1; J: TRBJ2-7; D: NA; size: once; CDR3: CASSAKGGEQYF; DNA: TGTGCCAGCAGTGCAAAGGGAGGTGAGCAGTACTTC
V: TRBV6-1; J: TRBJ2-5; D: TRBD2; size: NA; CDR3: CASSLAGWNF; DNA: TGTGCCAGCAGCCTAGCGGGGTGGAACTTC
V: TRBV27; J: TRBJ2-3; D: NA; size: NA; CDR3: CASSLILGSPTDTQYF; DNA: TGTGCCAGCAGCCTTATTCTCGGGAGTCCAACAGATACGCAGTATTTT
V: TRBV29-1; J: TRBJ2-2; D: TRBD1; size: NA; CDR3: CSVARGIKTGELFF; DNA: TGCAGCGTCGCCAGGGGGATTAAAACCGGGGAGCTGTTTTTT
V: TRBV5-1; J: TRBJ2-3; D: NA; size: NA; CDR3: CASSLASVGDTQYF; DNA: TGCGCCAGCAGCTTGGCCTCGGTAGGCGATACGCAGTATTTT
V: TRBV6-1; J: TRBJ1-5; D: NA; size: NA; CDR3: CATGWGGYNQPQHF; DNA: TGTGCCACCGGATGGGGGGGGTACAATCAGCCCCAGCATTTT
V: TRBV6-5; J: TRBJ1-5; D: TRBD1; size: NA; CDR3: CASSYPGQITPQHF; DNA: TGTGCCAGCAGTTACCCGGGACAGATAACCCCCCAGCATTTT
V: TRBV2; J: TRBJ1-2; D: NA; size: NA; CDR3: CASGLSYNYGYTF; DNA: TGTGCCAGCGGGCTCTCTTATAACTATGGCTACACCTTC
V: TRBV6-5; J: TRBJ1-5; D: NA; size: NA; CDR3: CASSYRGGQPQHF; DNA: TGTGCCAGCAGTTACCGAGGCGGTCAGCCCCAGCATTTT
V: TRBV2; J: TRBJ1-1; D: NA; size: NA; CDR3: CASHEPWAEAFF; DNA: TGTGCCAGCCATGAACCGTGGGCTGAAGCTTTCTTT
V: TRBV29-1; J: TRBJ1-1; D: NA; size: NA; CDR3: CSVTGQVNTEAFF; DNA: TGCAGCGTTACGGGACAAGTGAACACTGAAGCTTTCTTT
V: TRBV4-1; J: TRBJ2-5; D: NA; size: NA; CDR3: CASSQDIGGQETQYF; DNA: TGCGCCAGCAGCCAAGATATTGGGGGACAAGAGACCCAGTACTTC